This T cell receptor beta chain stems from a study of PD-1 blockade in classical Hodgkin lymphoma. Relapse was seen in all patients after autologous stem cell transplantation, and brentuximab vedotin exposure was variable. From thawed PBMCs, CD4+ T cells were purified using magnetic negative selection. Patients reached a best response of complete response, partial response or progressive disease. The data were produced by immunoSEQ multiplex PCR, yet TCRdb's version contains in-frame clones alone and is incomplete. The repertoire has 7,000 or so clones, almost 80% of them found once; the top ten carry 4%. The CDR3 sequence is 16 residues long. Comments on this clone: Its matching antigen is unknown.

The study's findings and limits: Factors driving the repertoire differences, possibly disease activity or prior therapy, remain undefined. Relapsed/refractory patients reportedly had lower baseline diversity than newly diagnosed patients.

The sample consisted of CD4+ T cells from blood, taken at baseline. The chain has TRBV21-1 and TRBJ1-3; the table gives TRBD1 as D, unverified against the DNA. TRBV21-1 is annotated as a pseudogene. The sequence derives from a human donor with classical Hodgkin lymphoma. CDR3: CASSKVTGGCGNTIYF. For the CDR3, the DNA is TGTGCCAGCAGCAAAGTCACAGGGGGCTGTGGAAACACCATATATTTT.